The entry below describes one T cell receptor (beta chain). Its antigen is currently unknown. The data originate from a study of glioma-infiltrating T cells after dendritic cell vaccination. Overall study: Three intradermal dendritic cell vaccine injections were given every two weeks.

The time point here: after dendritic cell vaccination, including at tumor progression/relapse. None of the glioblastoma patients had an isocitrate dehydrogenase mutation. Study-wide points: Higher pretreatment TIL content predicted longer progression-free time and survival.

TCRdb keeps only in-frame clones here, not all; method: immunoSEQ multiplex PCR. Of approximately 50,000 clones listed, 89% were seen once; the top ten hold approximately 5.3%. This TCR was recovered from a human donor with glioblastoma. This specimen was blood, taken after dendritic cell vaccination.

CDR3 in DNA: TGTGCCTGGAGACCGGGGAGGCTTGCAACTAATGAAAAACTGTTTTTT. It yields the protein CAWRPGRLATNEKLFF. V usage is TRBV30 and J usage is TRBJ1-4; D not certain. Germline assignment: CDR1 GTSNPN and CDR2 SVGIG (reference sequence). V lost 3 bases and J 0 bases, leaving 14 bases between the germline ends. The CDR3 totals 16 residues.